The T cell receptor beta chain under discussion was sequenced for a study of cytomegalovirus exposure and HLA in healthy donors. Study as a whole: There were approximately 85 million unique TCRs (from HLA-typed donors) in an early data release.

The PCR ran on 60 Vbeta and 13 Jbeta primers. The protocol was immunoSEQ multiplex PCR, while the TCRdb copy is restricted to in-frame clones and leaves out a portion. The profile shows around 200,000 clones, approximately 80% of them singletons. This clone was observed once. Its antigen is not identified. Study-wide results and limits: Researchers catalogued about 160 TCR beta chains as cytomegalovirus-associated. Common viral pathogens seemed, in a later analysis, to connect with several of the most significant clusters. Relative to the roughly 690-donor mean, N-insertions were reportedly fewer in an Asian-associated ancestry cluster in a later analysis.

Germline assignment: CDR1 MRHNA and CDR2 SNTAGT. Trimming cost V 6 bases and J 1 base, with 9 bases left between them. The CDR3 has 14 amino acids. The V gene is TRBV6-4, the J gene TRBJ2-2, with a possible D match to TRBD1 (6 bases). This TCR was recovered from a man aged 35-49 years in good health and CMV-seronegative. Sequencing input: PBMCs. The CDR3 DNA sequence: TGTGCCAGCAGGCAGGGGAGGAACACCGGGGAGCTGTTTTTT. It specifies CASRQGRNTGELFF.